This entry describes one T cell receptor (beta chain). Its antigen is not identified. Some clones are missing from TCRdb's copy, which holds only in-frame ones; the method was immunoSEQ multiplex PCR. The data hold 3,000 to 4,500 clones, with about 66% observed a single time. The data stem from a study of CD8 T cell repertoires and HIV-1 epitope variants. The study's findings and limits: Eight to ten TCR beta clonotypes were antigen-specific, more than five apparently recognizing autologous or escape variants. Only beta chains were identified, marking proliferation to antigen, not function.

CDR1 and CDR2 (germline): SGHNT, YYREEE (reference sequence). This CDR3 comprises 15 residues. The junction had 6 bases not matched to a gene; V was cut back by 3 bases and J by 7 bases. Sequenced material: cultured CD8+ T cells derived from PBMCs. The chain couples TRBV5-4 to TRBJ1-4, with 10 bases lining up with TRBD1. The sequence was obtained from a male donor with HIV. Here the CDR3 DNA reads TGTGCCAGCAGCTCGACAGGGGGCGCAGGTGAAAAACTGTTTTTT. Protein: CASSSTGGAGEKLFF.